A selection of T cell receptor beta chains follows, all from one sample in a study of identical twins. Via MiXCR, TCRdb re-called the 5' RACE reads, giving one row per CDR3 protein. Of about 520,000 distinct CDR3 sequences in the sample, about 20% were seen once. This same sample was also taken into another study, of T cells expressing NK-cell markers.

The sample comprised CD4+ T cells sorted from blood. The receptors were sampled from a young woman in good health. CDR3s include the opening cysteine and the closing phenylalanine or tryptophan. Fields, in order: clone size, V gene, D gene, J gene, CDR3 protein, CDR3 DNA. D genes are given only for firm matches. Clone size, where shown, is once, few, many, or a class for clones that have expanded.

size: few; V: TRBV20-1; D: TRBD2; J: TRBJ2-1; CDR3: CSAKKGLAGALYNEQFF; DNA: TGCAGTGCGAAAAAGGGACTAGCGGGGGCCCTCTACAATGAGCAGTTCTTC
size: .; V: TRBV20-1; D: .; J: TRBJ2-7; CDR3: CSAVDMGPGEQYF; DNA: TGCAGTGCTGTAGACATGGGGCCTGGCGAGCAGTACTTC
size: .; V: TRBV6-5; D: .; J: TRBJ1-4; CDR3: CASSYSRGRQNEKLFF; DNA: TGTGCCAGCAGTTACTCGAGAGGTCGGCAAAATGAAAAACTGTTTTTT
size: .; V: TRBV10-3; D: .; J: TRBJ1-3; CDR3: CAITPGAGGNTIYF; DNA: TGTGCCATCACCCCAGGGGCGGGTGGAAACACCATATATTTT
size: .; V: TRBV28; D: .; J: TRBJ2-7; CDR3: CASSATVTPEGKKRF; DNA: TGTGCCAGCAGTGCCACGGTTACACCCGAGGGAAAAAAACGCTTC
size: .; V: TRBV6-1; D: .; J: TRBJ2-5; CDR3: CASSRTDGETQYF; DNA: TGTGCCAGCAGCCGGACAGACGGAGAGACCCAGTACTTC
size: few; V: TRBV9; D: TRBD2; J: TRBJ2-5; CDR3: CASSTAISGLQETQYF; DNA: TGTGCCAGCAGCACCGCCATTAGCGGGCTACAAGAGACCCAGTACTTC
size: .; V: TRBV10-2; D: TRBD1; J: TRBJ2-2; CDR3: CASSEGTVNTGELFF; DNA: TGCGCCAGCAGTGAGGGGACAGTGAACACCGGGGAGCTGTTTTTT
size: .; V: TRBV18; D: TRBD1; J: TRBJ1-6; CDR3: CASSPIEGADSPLHF; DNA: TGTGCCAGCTCACCGATTGAGGGGGCTGATTCACCCCTCCACTTT
size: .; V: TRBV7-2; D: .; J: TRBJ1-3; CDR3: CASSAEASGGNTIYF; DNA: TGTGCCAGCAGCGCGGAGGCCTCCGGTGGAAACACCATATATTTT
size: .; V: TRBV29-1; D: TRBD1; J: TRBJ1-2; CDR3: CSVDKHRGGYGYTF; DNA: TGCAGCGTTGATAAGCACAGGGGGGGCTATGGCTACACCTTC
size: .; V: TRBV18; D: TRBD1; J: TRBJ1-1; CDR3: CASSPGLGQVEAFF; DNA: TGTGCCAGCTCACCTGGACTCGGACAGGTTGAAGCTTTCTTT
size: .; V: TRBV12-3/TRBV12-4; D: .; J: TRBJ1-5; CDR3: CASSLWGAGNQPQHF; DNA: TGTGCCAGCAGTTTATGGGGGGCCGGCAATCAGCCCCAGCATTTT
size: many; V: TRBV18; D: .; J: TRBJ1-5; CDR3: CASSGGGNQPQHF; DNA: TGTGCCAGCAGTGGGGGGGGCAATCAGCCCCAGCATTTT
size: once; V: TRBV20-1; D: TRBD2; J: TRBJ2-7; CDR3: CSATGTGTSGGTHYEQYF; DNA: TGCAGTGCTACGGGAACCGGGACTAGCGGGGGAACCCACTACGAGCAGTACTTC
size: few; V: TRBV29-1; D: TRBD1; J: TRBJ2-4; CDR3: CSGRTGGNIQYF; DNA: TGCAGCGGACGGACAGGGGGAAACATTCAGTACTTC
size: .; V: TRBV20-1; D: TRBD2; J: TRBJ2-5; CDR3: CSARLIAGGPGETQYF; DNA: TGCAGTGCTAGATTGATAGCGGGGGGGCCCGGGGAGACCCAGTACTTC
size: .; V: TRBV5-1; D: TRBD1; J: TRBJ2-3; CDR3: CASSLQGAKDTQYF; DNA: TGCGCCAGCAGCTTACAGGGGGCGAAAGATACGCAGTATTTT
size: many; V: TRBV20-1; D: TRBD2; J: TRBJ2-7; CDR3: CSAKVSGRVHEQYF; DNA: TGCAGTGCTAAAGTCAGCGGGAGAGTCCACGAGCAGTACTTC
size: .; V: TRBV29-1; D: TRBD1; J: TRBJ2-7; CDR3: CSTGTDSYEQYF; DNA: TGCAGCACCGGGACAGACTCCTACGAGCAGTACTTC
size: few; V: TRBV15; D: .; J: TRBJ1-1; CDR3: CATSRDRKMNTEAFF; DNA: TGTGCCACCAGCAGAGATCGGAAGATGAACACTGAAGCTTTCTTT
size: .; V: TRBV12-3/TRBV12-4; D: .; J: TRBJ1-2; CDR3: CASSFGWGYTF; DNA: TGTGCCAGCAGTTTTGGGTGGGGCTACACCTTC